This is a list of T cell receptor beta chains from one sample in a study of OX40 agonist ivuxolimab in advanced cancers. The protocol was immunoSEQ multiplex PCR, while the TCRdb copy is restricted to in-frame clones and leaves out a portion. In the table there are 67,000 or so clones, about nine tenths of which are singletons. The material was CD4+ or CD8+ T cells sorted from blood, obtained in a trial of the OX40 agonist ivuxolimab. All receptors derive from an adult with an advanced solid tumor such as melanoma, head and neck, liver or kidney cancer. CDR3s include the opening cysteine and the closing phenylalanine or tryptophan. D genes are given only for firm matches.

d_call	j_call	v_call	cdr3_aa
-	TRBJ1-6	TRBV28	CASSLGMPLSSPLHF
-	TRBJ2-2	TRBV6-1	CASKDSGELFF
-	TRBJ1-2	TRBV2	CASRAEWSNYGYTF
-	TRBJ2-1	TRBV10-1	CASSPTSGFFDEQFF
TRBD1	TRBJ1-3	TRBV9	CASSTGQGAWGNTIYF
-	TRBJ1-1	TRBV10-3	CAISKDRNTEAFF
TRBD1	TRBJ1-2	TRBV30	CAWSLTGWNTF
-	TRBJ1-5	TRBV19	CASRGGGGNQPQHF
-	TRBJ1-1	TRBV18	CASSRTDNTEAFF
TRBD1	TRBJ2-5	TRBV7-8	CASNRATGSSETQYF
-	TRBJ1-5	TRBV6-5	CASSPGTSVQPQHF
TRBD1	TRBJ1-2	TRBV28	CASSLGGTGSYGYTF
TRBD1	TRBJ2-3	TRBV7-9	CASSTDRGRTSTDTQYF
TRBD1	TRBJ2-1	TRBV11-2	CASSPEGASYNEQFF
TRBD1	TRBJ1-2	TRBV27	CASRPTGSGYGYTF
-	TRBJ2-2	TRBV7-6	CASSLAPTASYTGELFF
-	TRBJ2-2	TRBV30	CAGGSGELFF
TRBD1	TRBJ1-1	TRBV28	CASSFTGVVEAFF
-	TRBJ1-5	TRBV19	CASSILRGAHQPQHF
-	TRBJ2-1	TRBV2	CASSEERDLEVGNEQFF
TRBD1	TRBJ2-5	TRBV7-9	CASSPSGNRGRETQYF
-	TRBJ2-3	TRBV2	CASSEFGGSTDTQYF
-	TRBJ2-5	TRBV5-1	CASSSTGGSFQETQYF
-	TRBJ1-1	TRBV2	CASKAGFTEAFF